Included here is one T cell receptor (beta chain) sequence, with context. Its antigen is not known. These data come from a study of post-analysis software for immune sequencing data. Study in general: Patients with relapsing-remitting, secondary progressive and progressive-relapsing multiple sclerosis courses were all represented. Notes on the study in general: Higher frequency in patients than in controls was seen for a handful of TRBV segments, with TRBV5-6, TRBV5-1 and TRBV20-1 among them. Controls had significantly higher normalized Chao1 diversity than multiple sclerosis patients. Samples prepared in the same batch strongly co-clustered by F measure.

The length of the CDR3 is 13 residues. Germline V lookup: CDR1 SNHLY, CDR2 FYNNEI. J gave up 0 bases and V 10 bases, and 5 bases lay outside the gene matches. Carried by the TCR beta cDNA libraries were unique molecular identifiers. TCRdb fed the PCR reads into MiXCR, producing one record per CDR3 protein. The repertoire consists of about 430,000 distinct CDR3 sequences, with approximately 38% occurring once and the leading ten covering approximately 7.6%. The genes are TRBV2 and TRBJ1-1; 7 bases fit TRBD1. What was sequenced was blood. This TCR came from a girl aged 2 to 10 with multiple sclerosis. CDR3 residues: CATQGVLNTEAFF. The CDR3 DNA follows: TGTGCCACCCAGGGGGTTTTGAACACTGAAGCTTTCTTT.